These 28 T cell receptor beta chains were all obtained from the same sample, sequenced in a study of PD-1 blockade in classical Hodgkin lymphoma. The protocol was immunoSEQ multiplex PCR, while the TCRdb copy is restricted to in-frame clones and leaves out a portion. This sample has 90,000 to 110,000 clones; about nine tenths occur once, and the top ten carry roughly 20%. The time point is: cycle 4 day 1 (C4D1), after more than 5 weeks of nivolumab. Every one of the patients relapsed after autologous stem cell transplantation (brentuximab vedotin exposure was variable). The sequencing here drew on peripheral blood mononuclear cells (PBMCs), taken before the fourth cycle of nivolumab. These receptors were taken from a human donor with classical Hodgkin lymphoma.

This sequence joins TRBV11-3 and TRBJ1-1; D ambiguous. CDR1 is SGHNT and CDR2 is YENEEA in the germline V gene. CDR3 length equals 14 residues. Trimming pared 0 bases from V and 5 bases from J, leaving 10 bases between. The CDR3: CASSLDPARTEAFF. For the CDR3, the DNA is TGTGCCAGCAGCTTAGACCCGGCGCGAACTGAAGCTTTCTTT.

V is TRBV4-1 and J is TRBJ1-1; D not resolved. Germline assignment: CDR1 MGHRA and CDR2 YSYEKL. The CDR3 is made up of 13 amino acids. With 3 bases removed from V and 3 bases from J, the gap between germline ends came to 8 bases. This CDR3 reads CASSHPIDTEAFF. The CDR3 DNA sequence: TGCGCCAGCAGCCACCCTATAGACACTGAAGCTTTCTTT.

This clone appeared a few times. The junction and the germline gene differ at one end; a read error may be behind it. The chain employs TRBV5-1 and TRBJ1-5; TRBD1 might be the D (5 bases). Germline CDR1 and CDR2: SGHRS and YFSETQ. The CDR3 is 15 amino acids. As DNA, the CDR3 is TGCGCCAGCAGTTTGGGTGGAGGGGTCGGCCAGCCCCAGCATTTT. Translation gives CASSLGGGVGQPQHF. Filled out from reference TRBV5-1 and TRBJ1-5, the complete variable domain reads KAGVTQTPRYLIKTRGQQVTLSCSPISGHRSVSWYQQTPGQGLQFLFEYFSETQRNKGNFPGRFSGRQFSNSRSEMNVSTLELGDSALYLCASSLGGGVGQPQHFGDGTRLSIL.

This chain links TRBV2 with TRBJ1-2; TRBD1 matches at 11 bases. The CDR3 loop spans 18 amino acids. V lost 5 bases and J lost 0; bases outside the gene matches: 11. Per the germline V gene, CDR1 is SNHLY and CDR2 is FYNNEI. Here the CDR3 DNA reads TGTGCCAGCAGTCGAGGACAGGGGGCGATCCTCGCTAACTATGGCTACACCTTC. This encodes CASSRGQGAILANYGYTF. Drawing the rest from reference TRBV2 and TRBJ1-2, the complete variable domain is EPEVTQTPSHQVTQMGQEVILRCVPISNHLYFYWYRQILGQKVEFLVSFYNNEISEKSEIFDDQFSVERPDGSNFTLKIRSTKLEDSAMYFCASSRGQGAILANYGYTFGSGTRLTVV.

The chain joins TRBV6-5 to TRBJ2-1, with D perhaps matching TRBD1 (5 bases). The CDR3 length is 11 residues. In germline, CDR1 is MNHEY, CDR2 SVGAGI. The V and J ends lost 4 bases and 9 bases respectively, with 7 bases between them. The CDR3 region has the DNA TGTGCCAGCAGTTTGGGGCCTGAGCAGTTCTTC. Protein product: CASSLGPEQFF.

This sequence joins TRBV7-2 and TRBJ1-5; tentative D call: TRBD1 (6 bases). V was cut by 5 bases and J by 0 bases, with 11 bases left in between. This CDR3 comprises 15 residues. Germline V CDR1 and CDR2: SGHTA, FQGNSA. CDR3 residues: CASSQDSYSNQPQHF. The CDR3 DNA reads as TGTGCCAGCAGCCAGGACAGTTATAGCAATCAGCCCCAGCATTTT.

The CDR3 reads CASSSGGAGTEAFF. CDR3 DNA: TGTGCCAGCAGCTCTGGGGGGGCGGGGACTGAAGCTTTCTTT. This chain joins TRBV11-2 and TRBJ1-1; D is perhaps TRBD1 (6 bases). The CDR3 has 14 residues. Germline CDR1 and CDR2: SGHAT and FQNNGV. Between the trimmed V and J ends, which lost 4 bases and 5 bases, there was a span of 14 bases.

Concerning this clone: This same CDR3 is encoded by further DNA sequences in the sample. The V and J genes are TRBV28 and TRBJ1-2; D is undetermined. The CDR3 sequence is 11 residues long. Germline lookup yields CDR1 MDHEN and CDR2 SYDVKM. Trimming cost V 5 bases and J 2 bases, with 3 bases left between them. The CDR3, as DNA: TGTGCCAGCAGTCGGAACTATGGCTACACCTTC. This sequence encodes CASSRNYGYTF.

V usage is TRBV7-6 and J usage is TRBJ1-3, with D tentatively TRBD1 (5 bases). Germline CDR1 reads SGHVS; CDR2 reads FNYEAQ. The length of the CDR3 is 14 residues. V was shortened by 0 bases and J by 4 bases, with 7 bases between the two germline ends. The CDR3 spells CASSLAWGGNTIYF. The CDR3 DNA follows: TGTGCCAGCAGCTTAGCTTGGGGGGGAAACACCATATATTTT.

V is TRBV15 and J is TRBJ1-3, with 9 nucleotides matching TRBD1. The CDR3 runs to 15 residues. Germline CDR1 is LNHNV and CDR2 is YYDKDF (reference sequence). The V gene end was trimmed by 7 bases and the J gene end by 3 bases; junction bases not matched to a gene: 7. The CDR3 DNA follows: TGTGCCACCACCCGGGACAGGGTAAATGGAAACACCATATATTTT. It yields the protein CATTRDRVNGNTIYF. Based on the CDR3 plus reference TRBV15 and TRBJ1-3, the full variable domain is DAMVIQNPRYQVTQFGKPVTLSCSQTLNHNVMYWYQQKSSQAPKLLFHYYDKDFNNEADTPDNFQSRRPNTSFCFLDIRSPGLGDTAMYLCATTRDRVNGNTIYFGEGSWLTVV.

This clone was seen only once. The J gene is TRBJ1-1, the V gene TRBV29-1, with a weak D call TRBD1 (5 bases). V was trimmed by 1 base and J by 4 bases, leaving 10 bases between them. In germline, CDR1 is SQVTM, CDR2 ANQGSEA. CDR3 size: 13 residues. DNA of the CDR3: TGCAGCGTTGAAGGGAAGGGGATCACTGAAGCTTTCTTT. It specifies CSVEGKGITEAFF.

This chain joins TRBV27 and TRBJ1-2; D is unresolved. The V end lost 3 bases, the J end lost 7 bases, and 12 bases lay between the germline ends. Germline V gene lookup returns CDR1 MNHEY and CDR2 SMNVEV (reference sequence). The CDR3 is 13 amino acids. The chain's CDR3 is CASSFLPLGGYTF. CDR3 nucleotides: TGTGCCAGCAGTTTCTTACCCCTTGGTGGCTACACCTTC.

V usage is TRBV5-8 and J usage is TRBJ1-5; 9 positions agree with TRBD1. Trimming cost V 0 bases and J 2 bases; bases outside gene matches: 9. CDR1 is SGHTS, CDR2 YDEGEE, per germline. CDR3 length: 18 amino acids. DNA for the CDR3: TGTGCCAGCAGCTTGGCAGGGGACAGGGTTAGTGGCAATCAGCCCCAGCATTTT. Amino acid sequence: CASSLAGDRVSGNQPQHF.

The V and J genes are TRBV19 and TRBJ2-2; 8 bases agree with TRBD1. The CDR3 has 14 residues. Trimming removed 6 bases from V and 4 bases from J; junction bases left unmatched: 4. Germline assignment: CDR1 LNHDA and CDR2 SQIVND (reference sequence). In DNA, the CDR3 is TGTGCCAGTAGGGACAGGGTACCCACCGGGGAGCTGTTTTTT. Amino acids: CASRDRVPTGELFF.

This chain uses TRBV7-9 with TRBJ2-7; maybe TRBD2 (5 bases). Germline-derived CDR1 and CDR2 are SEHNR and FQNEAQ (reference sequence). V lost 5 bases and J lost 1, with 21 bases in between. The CDR3 runs to 17 residues. CDR3: CASSDLSGGPHSYEQYF. The CDR3 DNA sequence: TGTGCCAGCAGCGACCTTAGTGGCGGGCCACATTCCTACGAGCAGTACTTC.

J is TRBJ2-3 and V is TRBV7-2, with 7 bases matching TRBD2. V shed 5 bases, J shed 0 bases, and the junction held 8 bases outside the gene matches. There are 16 residues in the CDR3. CDR1 and CDR2 (germline): SGHTA, FQGNSA. The CDR3 is CASSPGGGPSTDTQYF. Written as DNA, the CDR3 is TGTGCCAGCAGCCCTGGGGGGGGACCGAGCACAGATACGCAGTATTTT.

This clone was recorded a few times. The rearrangement joins TRBV7-2 to TRBJ2-3, with TRBD2 matching 12 bases. CDR3 length: 18 amino acids. Germline lookup yields CDR1 SGHTA and CDR2 FQGNSA. V lost 2 bases and J lost 1; bases outside the gene matches: 7. DNA for the CDR3: TGTGCCAGCAGCTTAACTACTAGCGGGAGGCTTGGCACAGATACGCAGTATTTT. Its translation is CASSLTTSGRLGTDTQYF. Using reference TRBV7-2 and TRBJ2-3 for the parts outside the CDR3, the full variable domain is GAGVSQSPSNKVTEKGKDVELRCDPISGHTALYWYRQSLGQGLEFLIYFQGNSAPDKSGLPSDRFSAERTGGSVSTLTIQRTQQEDSAVYLCASSLTTSGRLGTDTQYFGPGTRLTVL.

J is TRBJ2-7 and V is TRBV11-2; maybe TRBD2 (5 bases). Germline lookup yields CDR1 SGHAT and CDR2 FQNNGV. The CDR3 is 15 residues long. The V end was cut by 7 bases, the J end by 7 bases, with 23 bases between. CDR3: CASTKSSTETGEQYF. For the CDR3, the DNA is TGTGCCAGCACCAAATCAAGCACGGAGACGGGGGAGCAGTACTTC.

CDR3 sequence: CASSLATSVYNEQFF. DNA of the CDR3: TGTGCCAGCAGCTTAGCGACTAGCGTATACAATGAGCAGTTCTTC. The rearrangement links TRBV7-9 to TRBJ2-1; the match to TRBD2 covers 8 bases. V trimming: 0 bases; J trimming: 4 bases; junction bases outside the gene matches: 2. Germline CDR1 SEHNR, CDR2 FQNEAQ (reference sequence). This CDR3 region has 15 residues.

The chain carries TRBV15 and TRBJ2-7, with 7 bases that match TRBD1. Per germline, CDR1 LNHNV and CDR2 YYDKDF (reference sequence). V shed 0 bases and J 5 bases; nucleotides not matched to a gene: 13. The CDR3 has 17 residues. The DNA of the CDR3 is TGTGCCACCAGCAGAGAAGGACAGGACACAGGTGGGGACGAGCAGTACTTC. Protein product: CATSREGQDTGGDEQYF.

V and J are TRBV6-4 and TRBJ1-5, with D possibly matching TRBD1 (5 bases). The CDR3 runs 15 residues. Germline CDR1 and CDR2: MRHNA and SNTAGT. V lost 5 bases and J lost 5, with 16 bases in between. The CDR3 DNA reads as TGTGCCAGCAGTTTGGGGCCCGGCGATCATCAGCCCCAGCATTTT. This codes for CASSLGPGDHQPQHF.

The chain uses TRBV11-2 and TRBJ2-6, with unresolved D. V was clipped by 0 bases and J by 4 bases, with 4 bases between them. In germline, CDR1 is SGHAT, CDR2 FQNNGV. CDR3 length: 14 residues. CDR3 DNA sequence: TGTGCCAGCAGCTTAGAACCCGGGGCCAACGTCCTGACTTTC. Its protein product is CASSLEPGANVLTF.

This clone has just one count. The CDR3 spells CASSLKGFDQPQHF. DNA for the CDR3: TGTGCCAGCAGCTTGAAGGGGTTTGATCAGCCCCAGCATTTT. The V gene is TRBV5-6, the J gene TRBJ1-5; perhaps TRBD1 as D (5 bases). This CDR3 is 14 amino acids long. The germline V gene encodes CDR1 SGHDT and CDR2 YYEEEE. V lost 1 base, J lost 5 bases, and 10 bases lay in between.

This clone was recorded once. The V call is TRBV29-1, the J call TRBJ2-4; D may correspond to TRBD1 or TRBD2 (6 bases each). The germline V gene encodes CDR1 SQVTM and CDR2 ANQGSEA. Trimming cost V 3 bases and J 6 bases, with 15 bases left between them. The CDR3 extends over 14 amino acids. In DNA, the CDR3 is TGCAGCGTTGACGAGTTTGGAGGGGGAAACATTCAGTACTTC. Translating gives CSVDEFGGGNIQYF. Together with reference TRBV29-1 and TRBJ2-4, the CDR3 gives the full variable domain: SAVISQKPSRDICQRGTSLTIQCQVDSQVTMMFWYRQQPGQSLTLIATANQGSEATYESGFVIDKFPISRPNLTFSTLTVSNMSPEDSSIYLCSVDEFGGGNIQYFGAGTRLSVL.

The rearrangement uses TRBV13 and TRBJ1-2; tentative D call: TRBD1 (5 bases). The CDR3 loop spans 13 amino acids. The V and J ends lost 5 bases and 4 bases respectively, with 11 bases between them. Germline CDR1 PRHDT, CDR2 FYEKMQ (reference sequence). CDR3 in amino acids: CASSQAGPYGYTF. The CDR3 coding sequence is TGTGCCAGCAGCCAGGCAGGGCCCTATGGCTACACCTTC.

This clone was seen more than once but under ten times. The V and J genes are TRBV5-8 and TRBJ2-7; 8 positions agree with TRBD2. The CDR3 has 14 residues. V lost 1 base to trimming and J lost 6 bases; unmatched junction nucleotides: 6. Germline V gene sequence: CDR1 SGHTS, CDR2 YDEGEE. This CDR3 reads CASSLRTSTFEQYF. The CDR3 nucleotides read TGTGCCAGCAGCTTGAGGACTAGCACGTTCGAGCAGTACTTC.

V is TRBV6-5 and J is TRBJ1-5, with 9 positions matching TRBD1. The length of the CDR3 is 15 residues. Trimming at V came to 5 bases and at J to 3 bases, leaving 5 bases not matched to a gene. Germline assignment: CDR1 MNHEY and CDR2 SVGAGI. CDR3 residues: CASSHDRGDNQPQHF. For the CDR3, the DNA is TGTGCCAGCAGTCACGACAGGGGGGACAATCAGCCCCAGCATTTT.

The chain employs TRBV6-5 and TRBJ2-5; TRBD1 matches at 8 bases. This CDR3 has 12 residues. The germline CDR1 and CDR2 sequences are MNHEY and SVGAGI. The J segment lost 7 bases and the V segment lost 6 bases, leaving 4 bases of the junction unmatched. In DNA form, the CDR3 reads TGTGCCAGCAGAGGACAGGGAAGGACCCAGTACTTC. This encodes CASRGQGRTQYF.